A selection of T cell receptor beta chains follows, all from one sample in a study of blood T cell repertoires in COVID-19. Clones were read by immunoSEQ multiplex PCR, and TCRdb kept only the in-frame ones, dropping some. The sample has 430,000 or so clones; around nine tenths are singletons. The material sequenced was PBMCs or T cells enriched from blood (not recorded which). These receptors were obtained from a woman between 40 and 55 years old who had recovered from COVID-19. CDR3s include the opening cysteine and the closing phenylalanine or tryptophan. Fields, in order: CDR3 length, J gene, D gene, clone size, V gene, CDR3 DNA, CDR3 protein. The D gene is left open where the match is weak. Size is stated for part of the rows, as once, few or many counts, or as a class when the clone is expanded.

16,TRBJ1-1,-,-,TRBV7-9,TGTGCCAGCTGTAATAGGGGGGGCCCGATGAACACTGAAGCTTTCTTT,CASCNRGGPMNTEAFF
15,TRBJ2-7,TRBD1,-,TRBV7-2,TGTGCCAGCAGCTTAGCCGGGACAGGGGTGTACGAGCAGTACTTC,CASSLAGTGVYEQYF
16,TRBJ2-7,TRBD1,-,TRBV13,TGTGCCAGCAGCTTAGCGGACAGGGGGCGTCAAGACGAGCAGTACTTC,CASSLADRGRQDEQYF
15,TRBJ2-1,TRBD2,few,TRBV7-9,TGTGCCAGCAGCTCTCGACTAGCGGGGGATAATGAGCAGTTCTTC,CASSSRLAGDNEQFF
16,TRBJ2-2,TRBD1,-,TRBV3-1/TRBV3-2,TGTGCCAGCAGCCAAGAGGGACAGGCGATCACCGGGGAGCTGTTTTTT,CASSQEGQAITGELFF
17,TRBJ2-1,-,-,TRBV4-3,TGCGCCAGCAGCCAAGAAGACCCGGGAGCAGCCTACAATGAGCAGTTCTTC,CASSQEDPGAAYNEQFF
14,TRBJ2-5,TRBD1,-,TRBV5-6,TGTGCCAGCAAGAAGGACAGGGCGAGGGAGACCCAGTACTTC,CASKKDRARETQYF
16,TRBJ1-2,TRBD1,-,TRBV15,TGTGCCACCAGCAGAGATTACGGGACAGGGGTAAATGGCTACACCTTC,CATSRDYGTGVNGYTF
13,TRBJ1-2,-,-,TRBV27,TGTGCCAGCAGGGCTTCAGGGGCCTATGGCTACACCTTC,CASRASGAYGYTF
16,TRBJ2-3,TRBD2,-,TRBV15,TGTGCCACCAGCTCCCGACTAGCGGGGAGCACAGATACGCAGTATTTT,CATSSRLAGSTDTQYF
16,TRBJ1-3,-,-,TRBV3-1/TRBV3-2,TGTGCCAGCAGCCATGTGAGGGTAAACTCTGGAAACACCATATATTTT,CASSHVRVNSGNTIYF
15,TRBJ1-5,-,-,TRBV6-2/TRBV6-3,TGTGCCAGCAGTTTGATGGGCGGGTGGGGTCAGCCCCAGCATTTT,CASSLMGGWGQPQHF
14,TRBJ1-2,TRBD1,-,TRBV7-9,TGTGCCAGCAGCAACGCCGGGACAGCTTATGGCTACACCTTC,CASSNAGTAYGYTF
16,TRBJ1-1,-,-,TRBV7-8,TGTGCCAGCAGCTTTCAAGGGAGCGGGGGGTACACTGAAGTTTTCTTT,CASSFQGSGGYTEVFF
20,TRBJ2-1,TRBD2,-,TRBV3-1/TRBV3-2,TGTGCCAGCAGCCGCCTAGGGATTTTATATAGCGGGGAAAATTACAATGAGCAGTTCTTC,CASSRLGILYSGENYNEQFF
14,TRBJ1-5,-,-,TRBV11-3,TGTGCCAGCAGCCCCCAGGGGAGCAATCAGCCCCAGCATTTT,CASSPQGSNQPQHF
15,TRBJ1-2,-,-,TRBV6-2/TRBV6-3,TGTGCCAGCAGTTGGAACTCGGAGGGAGCGGGAGGCTACACCTTC,CASSWNSEGAGGYTF
15,TRBJ1-2,-,-,TRBV5-1,TGCGCCAGCAGCGAAAAGGGACAACACAACTATGGCTACACCTTC,CASSEKGQHNYGYTF
14,TRBJ1-1,-,-,TRBV19,TGTGCCAGTAGTGAACAGTCAGGGGACACTGAAGCTTTCTTT,CASSEQSGDTEAFF